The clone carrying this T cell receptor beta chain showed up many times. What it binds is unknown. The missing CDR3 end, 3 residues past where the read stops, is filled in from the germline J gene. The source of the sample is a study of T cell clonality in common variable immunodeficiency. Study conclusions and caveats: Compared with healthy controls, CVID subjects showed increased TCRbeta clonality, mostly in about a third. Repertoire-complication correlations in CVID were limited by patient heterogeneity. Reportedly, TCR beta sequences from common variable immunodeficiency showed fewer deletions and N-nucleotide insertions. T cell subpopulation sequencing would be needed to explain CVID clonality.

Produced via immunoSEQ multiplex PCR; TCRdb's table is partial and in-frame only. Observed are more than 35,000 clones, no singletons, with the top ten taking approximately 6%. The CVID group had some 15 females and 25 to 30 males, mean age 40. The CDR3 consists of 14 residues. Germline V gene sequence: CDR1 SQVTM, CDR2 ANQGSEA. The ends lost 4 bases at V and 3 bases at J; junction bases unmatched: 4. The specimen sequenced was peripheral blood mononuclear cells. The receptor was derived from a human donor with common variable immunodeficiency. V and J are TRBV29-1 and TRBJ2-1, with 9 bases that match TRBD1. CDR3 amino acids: CSVGVDRGYNEQFF. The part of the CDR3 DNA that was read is TGCAGCGTTGGGGTGGACAGGGGCTACAATGAG.